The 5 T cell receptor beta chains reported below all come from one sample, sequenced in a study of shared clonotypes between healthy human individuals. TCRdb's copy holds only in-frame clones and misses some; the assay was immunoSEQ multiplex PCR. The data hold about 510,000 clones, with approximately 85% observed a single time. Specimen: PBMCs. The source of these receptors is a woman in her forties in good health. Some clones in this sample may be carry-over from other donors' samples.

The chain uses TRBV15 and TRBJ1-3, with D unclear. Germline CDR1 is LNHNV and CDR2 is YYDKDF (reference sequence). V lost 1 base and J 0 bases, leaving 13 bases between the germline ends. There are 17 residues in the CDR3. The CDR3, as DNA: TGTGCCACCAGCAGAGTAGCGACCAAAGACTCTGGAAACACCATATATTTT. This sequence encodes CATSRVATKDSGNTIYF.

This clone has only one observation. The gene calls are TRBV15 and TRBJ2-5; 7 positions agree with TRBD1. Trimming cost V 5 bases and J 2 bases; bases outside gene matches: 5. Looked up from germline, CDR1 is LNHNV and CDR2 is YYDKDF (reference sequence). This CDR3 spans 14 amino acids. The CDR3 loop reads CATSLGTDQETQYF. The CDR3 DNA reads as TGTGCCACCAGCTTAGGGACAGATCAAGAGACCCAGTACTTC. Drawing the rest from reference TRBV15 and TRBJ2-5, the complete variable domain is DAMVIQNPRYQVTQFGKPVTLSCSQTLNHNVMYWYQQKSSQAPKLLFHYYDKDFNNEADTPDNFQSRRPNTSFCFLDIRSPGLGDTAMYLCATSLGTDQETQYFGPGTRLLVL.

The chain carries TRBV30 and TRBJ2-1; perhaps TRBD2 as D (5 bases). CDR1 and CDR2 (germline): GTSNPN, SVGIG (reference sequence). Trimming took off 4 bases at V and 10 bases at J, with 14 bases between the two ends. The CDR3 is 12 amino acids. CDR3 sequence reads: CAWKRSTREQFF. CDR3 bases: TGTGCCTGGAAGCGGAGTACAAGGGAGCAGTTCTTC.

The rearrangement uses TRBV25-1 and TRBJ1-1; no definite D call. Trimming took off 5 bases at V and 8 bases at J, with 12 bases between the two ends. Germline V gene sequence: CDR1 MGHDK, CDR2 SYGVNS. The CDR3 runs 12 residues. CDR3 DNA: TGTGCCAGCAGTCGGAATGAAGGGGAAGCTTTCTTT. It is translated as CASSRNEGEAFF.

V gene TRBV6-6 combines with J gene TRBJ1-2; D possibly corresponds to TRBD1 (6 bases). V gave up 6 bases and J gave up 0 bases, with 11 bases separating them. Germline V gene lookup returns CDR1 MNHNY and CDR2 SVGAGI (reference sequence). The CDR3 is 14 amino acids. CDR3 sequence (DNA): TGTGCCAGCAGAGAGGGGGTAGCTAACTATGGCTACACCTTC. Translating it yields CASREGVANYGYTF.